The next 27 T cell receptor beta chains were all read from a single sample in a study of liver allograft versus peripheral blood T cells. The overall study: Repertoires from peripheral blood of liver transplant recipients were compared with those inside their transplanted livers.

TCRdb reanalysed the reads using MiXCR and keeps one entry per CDR3 protein. The table records about 10,000 distinct CDR3 sequences, 20% of them present only once. The receptor source for this set is a human patient who had a liver transplant. The T cells may come from the graft donor.

Judged by abundance, this clonotype is medium-sized. This chain joins TRBV28 and TRBJ2-7; 13 nucleotides line up with TRBD2. The V and J ends lost 8 bases and 11 bases, in that order; junction bases with no gene match: 9. The CDR3 extends over 13 amino acids. In germline, CDR1 is MDHEN, CDR2 SYDVKM. The CDR3 is CASEDGLAGVKYF. DNA for the CDR3: TGTGCCAGCGAGGACGGACTAGCGGGAGTTAAGTACTTC.

This clonotype is deemed medium-sized. This rearrangement joins TRBV29-1 to TRBJ2-3, with D possibly matching TRBD2 (7 bases). Germline V gives CDR1 SQVTM, CDR2 ANQGSEA. The V end was cut by 6 bases, the J end by 4 bases, with 17 bases between. The CDR3 is made up of 14 amino acids. CDR3 residues: CSVGTTGRADTQYF. CDR3 nucleotide sequence: TGCAGCGTGGGAACAACAGGGAGGGCAGATACGCAGTATTTT.

This clonotype counts as medium-sized. The chain uses TRBV28 and TRBJ1-5; possibly TRBD1 for D (6 bases). Germline V gene sequence: CDR1 MDHEN, CDR2 SYDVKM. The CDR3 consists of 15 residues. Trimming stripped 6 bases from V and 3 bases from J, with 15 bases between. The CDR3 spells CASSLTSGHNQPQHF. The CDR3 nucleotides read TGTGCCAGCAGCCTCACATCGGGACACAATCAGCCCCAGCATTTT.

This clonotype appeared a few times. The V gene is TRBV20-1, the J gene TRBJ1-6; D is perhaps TRBD1 (5 bases). CDR3 length: 12 residues. V lost 2 bases and J lost 8, with 7 bases in between. CDR1 DFQATT and CDR2 SNEGSKA come from the germline V gene (reference sequence). The CDR3 DNA reads as TGCAGTGCTAGAATGGGGCATTCACCCCTCCACTTT. Translation: CSARMGHSPLHF.

V usage is TRBV19 and J usage is TRBJ2-5, with D perhaps being TRBD1 or TRBD2 (6 bases each). There are 15 residues in the CDR3. The germline V and J ends were trimmed by 7 bases and 4 bases, with 19 bases remaining between them. Germline V lookup: CDR1 LNHDA, CDR2 SQIVND (reference sequence). CDR3 DNA sequence: TGTGCCAGTATGGATAGAGGGGGGTTCGGAGAGACCCAGTACTTC. Protein sequence: CASMDRGGFGETQYF.

V gene TRBV5-3 combines with J gene TRBJ2-5; D might be TRBD2 (9 bases). TRBV5-3 belongs to the ORF category, with a function that is uncertain. The CDR3 spans 20 residues. V was trimmed by 4 bases and J by 1 base, leaving 29 bases between them. The CDR3 protein is CARSHPGQGGRAGGQETQYF. The CDR3 nucleotides read TGTGCCAGAAGCCATCCTGGACAGGGCGGGAGGGCCGGAGGCCAAGAGACCCAGTACTTC.

This clonotype was counted a single time. This rearrangement joins TRBV12-3 or TRBV12-4 to TRBJ2-6; a possible D gene is TRBD2 (6 bases). The CDR3 spans 16 residues. V was trimmed by 5 bases and J by 1 base, leaving 12 bases between them. The CDR3, as DNA: TGTGCCAGCAGTCCCTGGGGGGAGTCTGGGGCCAACGTCCTGACTTTC. Its protein is CASSPWGESGANVLTF.

This clonotype is labeled medium-sized. V and J are TRBV28 and TRBJ2-1; unclear D gene. This CDR3 comprises 15 residues. V dropped 1 base and J dropped 6 bases, with 13 bases sitting between them. The germline gives CDR1 MDHEN, CDR2 SYDVKM. CDR3 loop: CASSLSRLQRNEQFF. The CDR3 coding sequence is TGTGCCAGCAGTTTATCCCGACTGCAACGCAATGAGCAGTTCTTC.

The rearrangement uses TRBV12-3 or TRBV12-4 and TRBJ2-1, with D possibly TRBD2 on 6 matching bases. This CDR3 is 13 amino acids long. The germline V and J ends were trimmed by 4 bases and 10 bases, with 14 bases remaining between them. This CDR3 is CASSSTGLAEQFF. CDR3 coding DNA: TGTGCCAGCAGTTCCACGGGACTTGCGGAGCAGTTCTTC.

This clonotype was detected a few times. The chain uses TRBV29-1 and TRBJ1-4; no clear D gene. The V end lost 4 bases, the J end lost 2 bases, and 11 bases lay between the germline ends. The CDR3 spans 14 residues. The germline CDR1 and CDR2 sequences are SQVTM and ANQGSEA. This chain's CDR3 is CSVGVAGTNEKLFF. As DNA, the CDR3 is TGCAGCGTTGGAGTGGCGGGGACTAATGAAAAACTGTTTTTT.

In the case of this clonotype: A read error may be the cause here, since a much bigger clone is one base away. The J gene is TRBJ1-4, the V gene TRBV27, with TRBD1 matching 10 bases. There are 14 residues in the CDR3. CDR1 and CDR2 from the germline V gene are MNHEY and SMNVEV (reference sequence). DNA of the CDR3: TGTGCCAGCGGGGACAGGGGCACTAATGATAAACTGTTTTTT. Translating gives CASGDRGTNDKLFF.

This clonotype was observed a handful of times. The chain combines TRBV30 with TRBJ1-6; D call uncertain. The germline V gene encodes CDR1 GTSNPN and CDR2 SVGIG (reference sequence). V was trimmed by 4 bases and J by 7 bases, leaving 8 bases between them. This CDR3 has 12 residues. The CDR3 spells CAWMATNSPLHF. As DNA, the CDR3 is TGTGCCTGGATGGCTACCAATTCACCCCTCCACTTT.

This clonotype is classed as medium-sized. The chain links TRBV24-1 to TRBJ2-2, with D possibly TRBD2 on 6 matching bases. The CDR3 runs to 15 residues. Germline CDR1 is KGHDR and CDR2 is SFDVKD. The V and J ends lost 3 bases and 4 bases respectively, with 11 bases between them. CDR3 region: CATSDGGVSTGELFF. The CDR3 nucleotides are TGTGCCACCAGTGATGGAGGGGTGAGCACCGGGGAGCTGTTTTTT.

In this sample, this clonotype is medium-sized. The V and J genes are TRBV15 and TRBJ1-4, with D unclear. Germline values: CDR1 LNHNV, CDR2 YYDKDF (reference sequence). V lost 5 bases, J lost 3 bases, and 13 bases lay in between. This CDR3 contains 15 residues. CDR3 coding DNA: TGTGCCACCAGCCTCGCAAGAGAGGCTAATGAAAAACTGTTTTTT. Translating it yields CATSLAREANEKLFF.

Concerning this clonotype itself: The germline gene is not matched at one end of the junction; a read error may be the cause. V gene TRBV20-1 combines with J gene TRBJ1-2; 7 bases fit TRBD1. Per germline, CDR1 DFQATT and CDR2 SNEGSKA (reference sequence). The CDR3 has 10 residues. This CDR3 is CSATRDRLSF. The CDR3 bases are TGCAGTGCTACCCGGGACAGATTGAGCTTC.

In its sample, this clonotype was seen a few times. The gene calls are TRBV20-1 and TRBJ1-2, with 7 bases aligning to TRBD1. Germline CDR1 is DFQATT and CDR2 is SNEGSKA (reference sequence). This CDR3 region has 12 residues. Trimming took 5 bases from V and 2 from J; bases not matched to a gene: 2. In DNA, the CDR3 is TGCAGTGCTCCGGACAGGAACTATGGCTACACCTTC. Protein: CSAPDRNYGYTF.

Of note for this clonotype: This may come from a read error, since a much larger clone is one base off. The V and J genes are TRBV10-3 and TRBJ1-2, with D possibly matching TRBD1 (5 bases). Trimming took 5 bases from V and 4 from J, leaving 23 bases between them. The CDR3 sequence is 17 residues long. Germline V gene lookup returns CDR1 ENHRY and CDR2 SYGVKD. CDR3: CAISYGSVGQGGYGYTF. The CDR3 DNA follows: TGTGCCATCAGTTACGGGTCGGTAGGGCAGGGCGGCTATGGCTACACCTTC.

The gene calls are TRBV28 and TRBJ2-3; D is possibly TRBD1 or TRBD2 (5 bases each). CDR1 and CDR2 (germline): MDHEN, SYDVKM. The CDR3 totals 12 residues. Between the trimmed V and J ends, which lost 6 bases and 7 bases, there was a span of 11 bases. Written as DNA, the CDR3 is TGTGCCAGCAGGGGGGTAACCTATACGCAGTATTTT. It encodes CASRGVTYTQYF.

In its sample, this clonotype ranks as medium-sized (0.01 to 0.1%). The rearrangement joins TRBV29-1 to TRBJ2-3; 10 bases are a match to TRBD1. CDR1 and CDR2 (germline): SQVTM, ANQGSEA. The V gene end was trimmed by 1 base and the J gene end by 7 bases; junction bases not matched to a gene: 8. The CDR3 spans 15 residues. The CDR3 region is CSVEVLGQGTNTQYF. CDR3 bases: TGCAGCGTTGAAGTGTTGGGACAGGGGACTAATACGCAGTATTTT.

This clonotype was seen only a few times. The CDR3 coding sequence is TGTGCCAGCAATCCGGGACAGGGTCCCGGGGAGCTGTTTTTT. This encodes CASNPGQGPGELFF. The gene calls are TRBV12-3 or TRBV12-4 and TRBJ2-2, with 9 bases that match TRBD1. The CDR3 has 14 residues. The ends lost 7 bases at V and 6 bases at J; junction bases unmatched: 6.

This clonotype is labeled as medium-sized (0.01 to 0.1%). J is TRBJ2-7 and V is TRBV6-1; unclear D gene. The CDR3 loop spans 13 amino acids. The germline CDR1 and CDR2 sequences are MNHNS and SASEGT. The ends were cut back, 0 bases at V and 3 bases at J, with 6 bases in the middle. CDR3 in amino acids: CASSEAASYEQYF. DNA for the CDR3: TGTGCCAGCAGTGAAGCTGCCAGCTACGAGCAGTACTTC.

In this sample, this clonotype turned up a few times. This chain uses TRBV28 with TRBJ2-3, with 10 positions matching TRBD1. The V and J ends lost 2 bases and 3 bases, in that order; junction bases with no gene match: 5. This CDR3 is 16 amino acids long. The germline V gene has CDR1 MDHEN and CDR2 SYDVKM. The DNA of the CDR3 is TGTGCCAGCAGTTTAGGGGGGACAGGGGAAACAGATACGCAGTATTTT. It translates to CASSLGGTGETDTQYF.

A note on this clonotype: This may be a read error: a much more frequent sequence differs by one nucleotide. The V call is TRBV6-5, the J call TRBJ2-7; D is ambiguous. CDR3 length: 12 residues. CDR1 and CDR2 from the germline V gene are MNHEY and SVGAGI. The CDR3: CTSRPSSYEQYF. CDR3 in DNA: TGTACCAGCAGACCTTCGAGCTACGAGCAGTACTTC.

The chain has TRBV10-1 and TRBJ2-1; 12 bases are a match to TRBD2. V gave up 6 bases and J gave up 4 bases; unmatched junction bases: 4. CDR3 size: 15 residues. CDR1 WNHNN and CDR2 SYGVQD come from the germline V gene (reference sequence). Here the CDR3 reads CASRLTSGGYNEQFF. In DNA form, the CDR3 reads TGCGCCAGCAGGCTGACTAGCGGGGGATACAATGAGCAGTTCTTC.

V gene TRBV30 combines with J gene TRBJ2-1; no definite D call. The CDR3 sequence is 8 residues long. V was cut by 7 bases and J by 5 bases, with 0 bases left in between. The germline gives CDR1 GTSNPN, CDR2 SVGIG (reference sequence). The CDR3 region is CAYNEQFF. CDR3 nucleotides: TGTGCCTACAATGAGCAGTTCTTC. Filled out from reference TRBV30 and TRBJ2-1, the complete variable domain reads SQTIHQWPATLVQPVGSPLSLECTVEGTSNPNLYWYRQAAGRGLQLLFYSVGIGQISSEVPQNLSASRPQDRQFILSSKKLLLSDSGFYLCAYNEQFFGPGTRLTVL.

This clonotype is deemed medium-sized. In nucleotides, the CDR3 is TGTGCCACCAGCAGAGAAGCAGGGGCAGGCAATCAGCCCCAGCATTTT. Protein sequence: CATSREAGAGNQPQHF. The chain employs TRBV15 and TRBJ1-5, with a weak D call TRBD1 (6 bases). Trimming stripped 0 bases from V and 2 bases from J, with 11 bases between. The CDR3 has 16 amino acids. Germline-derived CDR1 and CDR2 are LNHNV and YYDKDF (reference sequence).

This clonotype was seen repeatedly, ten times or more. The chain joins TRBV28 to TRBJ2-1; D ambiguous. Germline V lookup: CDR1 MDHEN, CDR2 SYDVKM. The V end was cut by 8 bases, the J end by 1 base, with 15 bases between. The CDR3 is made up of 15 amino acids. This CDR3 reads CASFQPGRSYNEQFF. CDR3 DNA: TGTGCCAGCTTTCAACCCGGGCGTTCCTACAATGAGCAGTTCTTC.